The rows below give T cell receptor beta chains drawn from one sample of a study of shared clonotypes between healthy human individuals. Measured with immunoSEQ multiplex PCR; TCRdb has only the in-frame clones, and not every one. The sample records 2.3 million or so clones, approximately 93% being singletons. The specimen was naive CD4+ T cells from PBMCs. Receptor source: a man aged 18 to 30 in good health. Some clones in this sample may be carry-over from other donors' samples. Each CDR3 is given with its conserved first and last residue.

J gene: TRBJ2-4; V gene: TRBV7-9; CDR3 protein: CASSLPRGTGGSSIQYF
J gene: TRBJ2-3; V gene: TRBV7-3; CDR3 protein: CASSEGTSGRTDTQYF
J gene: TRBJ2-7; V gene: TRBV27; CDR3 protein: CASSLSKQGWSEQYF
J gene: TRBJ2-7; V gene: TRBV7-2; CDR3 protein: CASSSGTGSYEQYF
J gene: TRBJ1-3; V gene: TRBV28; CDR3 protein: CASSFRDSGNTIYF
J gene: TRBJ2-2; V gene: TRBV7-2; CDR3 protein: CASSLVGGTTGELFF
J gene: TRBJ1-6; V gene: TRBV25-1; CDR3 protein: CASSELSGYNSPLHF
J gene: TRBJ1-5; V gene: TRBV14; CDR3 protein: CASRTNHGRGYNQPQHF
J gene: TRBJ1-4; V gene: TRBV6-5; CDR3 protein: CASRGGTSKLFF
J gene: TRBJ1-4; V gene: TRBV5-4; CDR3 protein: CASRTGTGDEKLFF
J gene: TRBJ2-3; V gene: TRBV18; CDR3 protein: CASSPQAGTDTQYF
J gene: TRBJ2-7; V gene: TRBV30; CDR3 protein: CAWRVYERDSYEQYF
J gene: TRBJ2-3; V gene: TRBV29-1; CDR3 protein: CSVERTNTDTQYF
J gene: TRBJ1-1; V gene: TRBV4-1; CDR3 protein: CASSHPFEGGKAFF
J gene: TRBJ2-5; V gene: TRBV5-1; CDR3 protein: CASSLAASAQETQYF
J gene: TRBJ2-1; V gene: TRBV5-1; CDR3 protein: CASSLDREASYNEQFF
J gene: TRBJ1-5; V gene: TRBV6-1; CDR3 protein: CASSESWNQPQHF
J gene: TRBJ1-2; V gene: TRBV7-2; CDR3 protein: CASSLAPSTVSNYGYTF
J gene: TRBJ2-1; V gene: TRBV27; CDR3 protein: CASSFRAGGHNEQFF
J gene: TRBJ1-5; V gene: TRBV4-1; CDR3 protein: CASSPGQRNQPQHF
J gene: TRBJ2-7; V gene: TRBV29-1; CDR3 protein: CSVGRGRLNYEQYF
J gene: TRBJ2-2; V gene: TRBV10-1; CDR3 protein: CASEGWSRTGELFF
J gene: TRBJ1-1; V gene: TRBV2; CDR3 protein: CASSDRRGPNRAEAFF
J gene: TRBJ2-1; V gene: TRBV5-1; CDR3 protein: CASSTGTGDSYNEQFF
J gene: TRBJ2-5; V gene: TRBV18; CDR3 protein: CASSPSLGETQYF
J gene: TRBJ2-7; V gene: TRBV5-1; CDR3 protein: CASSFGSWRAAGGHGDSYEQYF
J gene: TRBJ2-1; V gene: TRBV7-9; CDR3 protein: CASSLTNNNEQFF
J gene: TRBJ1-3; V gene: TRBV6-1; CDR3 protein: CASSEGGPLRGTIYF
J gene: TRBJ2-3; V gene: TRBV9; CDR3 protein: CASSGIRTDTQYF
J gene: TRBJ1-5; V gene: TRBV27; CDR3 protein: CATSDREGPQHF
J gene: TRBJ2-7; V gene: TRBV5-1; CDR3 protein: CASSLALGSSYEQYF
J gene: TRBJ1-5; V gene: TRBV27; CDR3 protein: CASSLSGAWGNQPQHF
J gene: TRBJ2-3; V gene: TRBV29-1; CDR3 protein: CSVGLGSTDTQYF
J gene: TRBJ2-3; V gene: TRBV7-9; CDR3 protein: CASSLYEARPYTQYF
J gene: TRBJ2-5; V gene: TRBV7-9; CDR3 protein: CASSLGLAGYQETQYF
J gene: TRBJ2-3; V gene: TRBV28; CDR3 protein: CASSFIGRSSTDTQYF
J gene: TRBJ1-1; V gene: TRBV7-2; CDR3 protein: CASSFYQGAVNTEAFF
J gene: TRBJ2-3; V gene: TRBV30; CDR3 protein: CAWSAPGTVYTDTQYF
J gene: TRBJ1-1; V gene: TRBV18; CDR3 protein: CASSQIMNTEAFF
J gene: TRBJ2-2; V gene: TRBV5-1; CDR3 protein: CASSSRGDANTGELFF
J gene: TRBJ1-1; V gene: TRBV28; CDR3 protein: CASSLFGQAFF
J gene: TRBJ1-5; V gene: TRBV27; CDR3 protein: CASSLQSSNQPQHF
J gene: TRBJ2-1; V gene: TRBV7-9; CDR3 protein: CASSLKDSNEQFF
J gene: TRBJ2-1; V gene: TRBV28; CDR3 protein: CASSPNLGLYEQFF
J gene: TRBJ2-2; V gene: TRBV7-2; CDR3 protein: CASSLPLLSGTGELFF
J gene: TRBJ1-2; V gene: TRBV28; CDR3 protein: CASSSIIEQTANYGYTF
J gene: TRBJ1-2; V gene: TRBV19; CDR3 protein: CASSIIGREYGYTF